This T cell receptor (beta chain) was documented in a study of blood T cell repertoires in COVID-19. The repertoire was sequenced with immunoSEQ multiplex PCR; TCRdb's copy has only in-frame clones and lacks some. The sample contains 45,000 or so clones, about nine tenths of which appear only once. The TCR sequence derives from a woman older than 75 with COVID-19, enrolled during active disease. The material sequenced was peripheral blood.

CDR3 nucleotides: TGTGCCAGTAGTATAACAGGGTCGGGATCAGGCACTGAAGCTTTCTTT. It yields the protein CASSITGSGSGTEAFF. The chain employs TRBV19 and TRBJ1-1; possible D gene TRBD1, 6 bases. The CDR3 extends over 16 amino acids. The germline V and J ends were trimmed by 2 bases and 4 bases, with 17 bases remaining between them. CDR1 and CDR2 (germline): LNHDA, SQIVND (reference sequence).